The subject of this entry is one T cell receptor (beta chain). The sample is drawn from a study of T-cell reconstitution after alpha-beta-depleted transplantation in children. The library targeted TCRbeta and was prepared with unique molecular identifiers. Each CDR3 protein is one row after TCRdb ran MiXCR on the PCR reads. The sample holds 500,000 or so distinct CDR3 sequences, approximately 30% seen once. Germline V gene sequence: CDR1 SGHAT, CDR2 FQNNGV. The CDR3 consists of 13 residues. The V and J ends lost 5 bases and 4 bases respectively, with 9 bases between them. Specimen: PBMCs from the stem cell graft donor, collected from the stem cell graft. The clonotype comes from a human donor who donated a stem cell graft to a child with aplastic anemia. The V call is TRBV11-2, the J call TRBJ1-5; tentatively, D is TRBD1 (6 bases). DNA for the CDR3: TGTGCCAGCAGCCGTGGACAGAATCAGCCCCAGCATTTT. Protein: CASSRGQNQPQHF.